This T cell receptor (beta chain) was retrieved from a study of blood T cells in healthy people across ages (dated by TCRdb to between 2015 and 2017). The study in broad terms: In model experiments, template switching captured roughly one uniquely barcoded TCR beta cDNA molecule for every two T cells. Using deep sequencing normalized with unique cDNA molecular identifiers, the study measured how TCR beta repertoire diversity changes with age. Four age groups were formed from the donors: young (average 16 years), middle-aged (around 40), aged (roughly 59) and long-lived (82). To avoid experimental bias, donors of different ages were randomly spread across the sequencing lanes. The study analyzed two additional independent replicas of 1 million unique cDNA reads from the same blood draw for two donors, one aged 18 to 29 and one aged 80 or older.

General study outcomes and caveats: There was a strong correlation between observed TCR beta diversity and the percentage of naive T cells measured by flow cytometry. Compared with the aged group, the long-lived group had more naive CD4+ T cells, fewer expanded clones and increased TCR diversity, suggesting age selection. Total diversity estimates from one million sequenced T cells were considered lower bounds and underestimates. Conclusive comparison of naive and antigen-experienced compartments was prevented by the profiling of bulk unsorted PBMCs. Observed TCR beta diversity per million T cells fell roughly linearly with age, and a significant reduction was already apparent by age around 40. Because donor CMV infection status was unknown, age-related changes in expanded clonotypes were potentially confounded.

There are a few counts of this clonotype. It has no known antigen specificity. Nothing much larger sits one base from this clone, and base qualities are not available. The CDR3 goes from the cysteine to the phenylalanine over 15 residues. The entry retains the CDR3 DNA only, 45 bases that are in frame from base 1. The germline V gene encodes CDR1 DFQATT and CDR2 SNEGSKA (reference sequence). The germline V and J ends show losses of 3 bases and 7 bases respectively, and no gene match explains 7 bases of the junction. The donors were roughly 39 Caucasian individuals from Russia, aged about 6 to 95 years, who were systemically healthy. Each donor gave about 9.7 milliliters of peripheral blood, drawn into EDTA-treated Vacutainer tubes. PBMCs were isolated by Ficoll-Paque density-gradient centrifugation, with at least 6 million obtained per sample. Trizol reagent was used to extract total RNA from the PBMCs, yielding at least 5.5 micrograms per sample. Naive CD45RAhigh/CD27high T cell percentages were measured by flow cytometry on a PBMC aliquot from every donor.

The library came from 5' RACE. Instrument on record: Illumina HiSeq 2500. A second about 7 to 12 cycle PCR used a sample-barcoded 5' primer and a J-beta primer mix. A template-switch 5' adaptor carrying 12 random nucleotides introduced a unique molecular identifier onto each TCR beta cDNA molecule. Each sample yielded at least 2.5 million CDR3-containing paired-end reads. The Mint cDNA synthesis kit, primed by a TRBC-specific oligonucleotide, was used to synthesize first-strand cDNA from all RNA. Following uracil-DNA glycosylase treatment, a first 18-cycle PCR with universal primers M1SS and BC2_uni_R was performed on all cDNA. Processing in the source paper ran as follows. For normalization, 1 million high-quality reads, each with a distinct molecular identifier, were randomly selected from each sample. Instead of being binned into consensus sequences, reads that shared molecular identifiers were thrown out. MiTCR, with a Q25 quality threshold and the strictest error-elimination algorithm, was used for CDR3 identification, clonotype clustering and error correction. A nonparametric unseen species model using Euler transformation provided a lower-bound estimate of total TCR beta diversity. TCRdb trimmed the raw reads at Q25, called clones with MiXCR and kept productive beta chains. One record per CDR3 amino acid sequence lists the most common genes and DNA. TCRdb, rather than the study authors, made the V and J calls. The sample table lists approximately 830,000 distinct CDR3 sequences, approximately 65% of them with a count of one. In total, the top ten clones hold around a quarter of the sample.

Source material: blood. The origin of this receptor is a man aged 30 to 45 in good health. This sequence uses TRBV20-1 and TRBJ2-1; the junction holds 12 bases that match TRBD1. The sequenced DNA: TGCAGTGCTAGTCCGGGACAGGGGGCTGTTAATGAGCAGTTCTTC. The translation is CSASPGQGAVNEQFF.